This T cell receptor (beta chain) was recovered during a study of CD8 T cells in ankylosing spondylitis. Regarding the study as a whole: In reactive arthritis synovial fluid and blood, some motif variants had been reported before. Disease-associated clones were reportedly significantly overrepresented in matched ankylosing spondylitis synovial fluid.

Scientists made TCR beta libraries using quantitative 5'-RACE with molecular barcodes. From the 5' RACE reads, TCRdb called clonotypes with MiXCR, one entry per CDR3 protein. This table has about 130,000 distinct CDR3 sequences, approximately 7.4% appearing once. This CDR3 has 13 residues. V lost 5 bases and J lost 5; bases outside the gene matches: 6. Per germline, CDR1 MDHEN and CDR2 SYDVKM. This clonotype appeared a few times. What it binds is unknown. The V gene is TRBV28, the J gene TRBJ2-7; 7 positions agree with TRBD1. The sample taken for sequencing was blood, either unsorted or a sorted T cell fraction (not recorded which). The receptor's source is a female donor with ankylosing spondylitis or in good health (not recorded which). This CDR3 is CASSPTGAHEQYF. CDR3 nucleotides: TGTGCCAGCAGTCCTACAGGGGCCCACGAGCAGTACTTC.